This entry concerns a single T cell receptor beta chain. The sample belongs to a study of cytomegalovirus exposure and HLA in healthy donors. In the study overall: Among 398 genotyped donors, around 80% fell in the Caucasian-associated ancestry cluster.

The CDR3 sequence is 11 residues long. The germline gives CDR1 MDHEN, CDR2 SYDVKM. The ends were cut back, 5 bases at V and 3 bases at J, with 4 bases in the middle. The PCR contained 60 Vbeta and 13 Jbeta primers. TCRdb's copy holds only in-frame clones and misses some; the assay was immunoSEQ multiplex PCR. The table includes 140,000 or so clones, over 60% detected once. The V and J genes are TRBV28 and TRBJ1-2; D call uncertain. The receptor was derived from a woman aged 25 to 45 in good health and CMV-seronegative. The specimen sequenced was PBMCs. CDR3 sequence: CASSRYYGYTF. The CDR3 nucleotides read TGTGCCAGCAGTCGGTACTATGGCTACACCTTC.